This T cell receptor beta chain was recovered during a study of blood T cell repertoires in COVID-19. Patients in Seattle were enrolled during active infection, then followed longitudinally. Some clones are missing from TCRdb's copy, which holds only in-frame ones; the method was immunoSEQ multiplex PCR. In the table there are around 140,000 clones, roughly 86% of which are singletons. V shed 4 bases, J shed 6 bases, and the junction held 5 bases outside the gene matches. CDR3 length equals 15 residues. Looked up from germline, CDR1 is MNHEY and CDR2 is SVGAGI. The sequence was collected from a woman between 65 and 79 years old with COVID-19, enrolled during active disease. The chain recombines TRBV6-5 with TRBJ2-1; 11 nucleotides align to TRBD1. The sample comprised peripheral blood. The CDR3 sequence is CASSLDRGLPNEQFF. The CDR3 region has the DNA TGTGCCAGCAGTTTGGACAGGGGGCTTCCCAATGAGCAGTTCTTC.